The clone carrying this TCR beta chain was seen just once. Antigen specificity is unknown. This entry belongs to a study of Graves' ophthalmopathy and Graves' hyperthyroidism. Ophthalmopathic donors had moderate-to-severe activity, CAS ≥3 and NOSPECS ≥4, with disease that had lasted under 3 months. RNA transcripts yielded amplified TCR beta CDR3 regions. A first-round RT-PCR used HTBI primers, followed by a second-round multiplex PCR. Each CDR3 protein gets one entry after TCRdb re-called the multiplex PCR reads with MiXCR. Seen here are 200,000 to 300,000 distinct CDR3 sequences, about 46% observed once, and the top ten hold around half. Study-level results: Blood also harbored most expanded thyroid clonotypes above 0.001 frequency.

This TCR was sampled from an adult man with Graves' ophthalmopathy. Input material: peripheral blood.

The CDR3 DNA follows: TGTGCCATCAGTGCTACAGGGGCCCCAGATACGCAGTATTTT. This sequence encodes CAISATGAPDTQYF. This chain connects TRBV10-3 to TRBJ2-3; 7 bases fit TRBD1. CDR1 is ENHRY, CDR2 SYGVKD, per germline. This CDR3 region has 14 residues. Trimming cost V 4 bases and J 4 bases; bases outside gene matches: 5.